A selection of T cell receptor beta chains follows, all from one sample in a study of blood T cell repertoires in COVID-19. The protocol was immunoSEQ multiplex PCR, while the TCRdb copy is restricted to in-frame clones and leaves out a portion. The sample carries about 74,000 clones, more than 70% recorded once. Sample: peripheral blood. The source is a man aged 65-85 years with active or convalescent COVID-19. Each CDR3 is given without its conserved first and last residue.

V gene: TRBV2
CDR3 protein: ASNSGGAETQY

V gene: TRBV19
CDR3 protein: ATSTGGNQPQH

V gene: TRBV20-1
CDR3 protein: SASSFTARSTDTQY

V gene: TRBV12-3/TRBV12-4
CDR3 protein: ASPRRGLF

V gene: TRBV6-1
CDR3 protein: ASSEGGQKPQH

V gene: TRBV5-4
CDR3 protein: ASSSPNTGNTEAF

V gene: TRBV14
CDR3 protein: ASSQFPQSWDTEAF

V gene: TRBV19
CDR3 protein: ASSLATDEKLF

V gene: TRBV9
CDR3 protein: ASSASGTNIGNTIY

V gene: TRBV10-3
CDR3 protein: AINQRGAANEQF

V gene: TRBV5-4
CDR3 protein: ASGLAGQETQY

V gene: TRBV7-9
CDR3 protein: ASSLVHPNPKTGELF

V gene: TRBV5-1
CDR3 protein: ASSLGASGGLTDTQY

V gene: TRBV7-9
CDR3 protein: ASSQGRMSTDTQY

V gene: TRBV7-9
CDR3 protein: ASSLRPRQGDSDTEAF

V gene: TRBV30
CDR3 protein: AWTGVQMNTEAF

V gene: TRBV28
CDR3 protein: ASSLMSGNTIY

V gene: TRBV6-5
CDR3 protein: ASRAGENYGYT

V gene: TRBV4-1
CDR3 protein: ASSQPLRPGGHT

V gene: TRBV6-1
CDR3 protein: ASSERTAQDGYT

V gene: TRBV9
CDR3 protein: ASSGAGASYNEQF

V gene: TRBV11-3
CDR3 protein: ASRFSAEYEQY

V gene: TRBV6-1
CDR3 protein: ASSEMPAGNQPQH

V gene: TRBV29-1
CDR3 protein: SVENIGTGISYEQY

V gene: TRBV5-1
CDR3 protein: ASSPSLTTYSYNEQF

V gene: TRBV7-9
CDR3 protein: ASSLARGGFNEQF

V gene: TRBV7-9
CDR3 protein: ASRLPGGTSGYEQY

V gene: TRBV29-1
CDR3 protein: SGIGDEKLF

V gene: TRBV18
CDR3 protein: ASSPAQNQPQH

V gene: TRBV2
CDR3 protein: ASSPTIENYEQY

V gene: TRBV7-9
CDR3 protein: ASSLSGQRNTEAF

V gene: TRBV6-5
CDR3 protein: ASSYDHRGSEQY

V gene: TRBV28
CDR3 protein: ASREDVFYEQY

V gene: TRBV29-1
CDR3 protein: SVLGTSGGYTGELF

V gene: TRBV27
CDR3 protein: ASERGAKETQY

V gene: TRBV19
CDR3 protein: ASLPRGRYSQPQH

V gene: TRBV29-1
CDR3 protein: SVSNSQGFIDGYT

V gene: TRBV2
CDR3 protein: ASSLSPYEQY

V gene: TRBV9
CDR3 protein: ASSVLADSYNEQF

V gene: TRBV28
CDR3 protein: ASSSRLAGLMSSYNEQF